This entry lists 5 T cell receptor beta chains sequenced from one sample in a study of spatial heterogeneity in lung cancer. These receptors are not linked to any known antigen. Study-level findings and limits: Counts that tracked tumor mutation counts were those of expanded intratumoral alpha and beta TCRs.

As for time point: sample taken at primary tumor resection. TCRdb redid the calling of the 5' RACE reads with MiXCR, one entry per CDR3 protein. The table records approximately 6,600 distinct CDR3 sequences, around 1.3% of them present only once. The starting material was lung tumor tissue, obtained at surgery. These receptors came from a male donor with early-stage non-small cell lung cancer.

In its sample, this clonotype ranks as medium-sized. This rearrangement joins TRBV6-6 to TRBJ1-5, with 12 nucleotides matching TRBD1. The trim removed 5 bases at V and 3 bases at J, leaving 5 bases unmatched. The length of the CDR3 is 16 residues. Germline V gives CDR1 MNHNY, CDR2 SVGAGI (reference sequence). For the CDR3, the DNA is TGTGCCAGCAGTCCGGGACAGGGGGCCTACAATCAGCCCCAGCATTTT. This translates into CASSPGQGAYNQPQHF.

This clonotype is labeled medium-sized (0.01 to 0.1%). The rearrangement joins TRBV30 to TRBJ1-6; D might be TRBD1 (5 bases). Germline V CDR1 and CDR2: GTSNPN, SVGIG (reference sequence). The CDR3 extends over 16 amino acids. Trimming left V 0 bases short and J 2 bases short, with 11 bases between. Written as DNA, the CDR3 is TGTGCCTGGAGTGTCCCGGGGGACCCCTATAATTCACCCCTCCACTTT. It codes for CAWSVPGDPYNSPLHF.

This clonotype was seen ten or more times. The chain couples TRBV20-1 to TRBJ2-7, with TRBD2 as a possible D gene (6 bases). Between the trimmed V and J ends, which lost 5 bases and 3 bases, there was a span of 14 bases. The CDR3 length is 13 residues. Germline CDR1 is DFQATT and CDR2 is SNEGSKA (reference sequence). The CDR3: CSAAQARGYEQYF. CDR3 nucleotide sequence: TGCAGTGCTGCACAGGCGCGGGGCTACGAGCAGTACTTC.

This clonotype is medium-sized within its sample. This chain links TRBV2 with TRBJ2-2; TRBD1 or TRBD2 may be the D gene (6 bases each). From germline, CDR1 is SNHLY and CDR2 FYNNEI. CDR3 length equals 17 residues. V was clipped by 8 bases and J by 7 bases, with 26 bases between them. DNA of the CDR3: TGTGCCAGCGAGGGGGGAGGAAAAGCGCTCGCCGGCGGGGAGCTGTTTTTT. Its translation is CASEGGGKALAGGELFF.

This clonotype came up many times. V gene TRBV30 combines with J gene TRBJ1-1; D is perhaps TRBD1 (5 bases). CDR3 length: 17 residues. The germline gives CDR1 GTSNPN, CDR2 SVGIG (reference sequence). Trimming pared 5 bases from V and 1 base from J, leaving 23 bases between. The CDR3 sequence: CAWAGLGFGGENTEAFF. DNA of the CDR3: TGTGCCTGGGCCGGCCTAGGGTTCGGGGGGGAGAACACTGAAGCTTTCTTT.